These 21 T cell receptor beta chains came from one sample sequenced in a study of T cell responses to AZD1222 COVID-19 vaccine (dated by TCRdb to about 2021). The method behind the library was the immunoSEQ multiplex PCR assay. TCRdb's version of the immuneACCESS table is confined to in-frame rearrangements and falls short of the full clone set. An unresolved V gene accounts for under half of the shortfall where checked; the remainder is of unknown origin. The sample profile shows approximately 150,000 clones; roughly 93% of them were found once. The ten largest make up 0.7% to 1% of the sample. The intended sense of this specimen's time point label: baseline before first vaccination. The sample's treatment or condition label, in plain terms: meningococcal conjugate vaccine given as trial control. Sequencing was performed on peripheral blood, taken on day 0 of MenACWY control vaccination. The receptors were sampled from an adult in good health.

The gene calls are TRBV5-4 and TRBJ1-1; D not resolved. The CDR3 is 12 residues long. The germline V and J ends were trimmed by 4 bases and 8 bases, with 12 bases remaining between them. Germline V gives CDR1 SGHNT, CDR2 YYREEE (reference sequence). Here the CDR3 reads CASSLGRSEAFF. In nucleotides, the CDR3 is TGTGCCAGCAGCCTTGGACGGTCCGAAGCTTTCTTT.

This chain joins TRBV2 and TRBJ1-1; D is undetermined. CDR1 and CDR2 (germline): SNHLY, FYNNEI. Trimming removed 6 bases at V and 5 bases at J, with 7 bases between. There are 11 residues in the CDR3. CDR3 DNA: TGTGCCAGCAGCTCGATGACTGAAGCTTTCTTT. Its translation: CASSSMTEAFF.

The chain carries TRBV6-5 and TRBJ1-5; no clear D gene. Germline assignment: CDR1 MNHEY and CDR2 SVGAGI. The CDR3 contains 13 residues. The V end lost 2 bases, the J end lost 15 bases, and 17 bases lay between the germline ends. The CDR3 nucleotides read TGTGCCAGCAGTTACCGCAGTACCACGAGATGGCATTTT. Its protein product is CASSYRSTTRWHF.

This chain connects TRBV5-1 to TRBJ2-1, with D perhaps matching TRBD2 (5 bases). Germline-derived CDR1 and CDR2 are SGHRS and YFSETQ. This CDR3 has 14 residues. V was trimmed by 0 bases and J by 3 bases, leaving 7 bases between them. The CDR3 DNA follows: TGCGCCAGCAGCTTGGACGGGGTCTACAATGAGCAGTTCTTC. Translated, it gives CASSLDGVYNEQFF.

The V and J genes are TRBV19 and TRBJ1-2; D call uncertain. There are 14 residues in the CDR3. Trimming shortened V by 3 bases and J by 5 bases, and 13 bases separated the two germline ends. The germline gives CDR1 LNHDA, CDR2 SQIVND (reference sequence). The CDR3 reads CASSILALSYGYTF. The CDR3 DNA sequence: TGTGCCAGTAGTATCCTCGCCCTTTCTTATGGCTACACCTTC.

About this clone itself: At one boundary the junction diverges from the germline segment, which might be a read error. V usage is TRBV7-6 and J usage is TRBJ1-1; D might be TRBD1 (5 bases). CDR1 is SGHVS and CDR2 is FNYEAQ in the germline V gene. This CDR3 has 14 residues. The CDR3 region has the DNA TGTGCCAGCAGCTTAGCGGGGACCGACGTGAAGTGGAACTTT. As protein: CASSLAGTDVKWNF.

The J gene is TRBJ1-5, the V gene TRBV19, with a possible D match to TRBD1 (5 bases). The length of the CDR3 is 14 residues. In germline, CDR1 is LNHDA, CDR2 SQIVND (reference sequence). The V end was cut by 5 bases, the J end by 1 base, with 9 bases between. CDR3 coding DNA: TGTGCCAGTAGTGATTGGGGGAGCAATCAGCCCCAGCATTTT. Translated, it gives CASSDWGSNQPQHF.

The chain uses TRBV18 and TRBJ1-5; unclear D gene. This CDR3 spans 13 amino acids. The V gene's germline CDR1 is KGHSH and CDR2 LQKENI. V dropped 2 bases and J dropped 3 bases, with 5 bases sitting between them. DNA for the CDR3: TGTGCCAGCTCACCAGGAGCCAATCAGCCCCAGCATTTT. This translates into CASSPGANQPQHF.

This clone is a singleton in its sample. The V and J genes are TRBV19 and TRBJ1-2; 10 nucleotides align to TRBD1. CDR3 length equals 16 residues. Germline trimming cut 3 bases from V and 8 bases from J; bases unmatched to any gene: 12. The germline V gene has CDR1 LNHDA and CDR2 SQIVND (reference sequence). In DNA form, the CDR3 reads TGTGCCAGTAGTATTTCTTGGACAGGGGGATGGGACGGCTACACCTTC. Protein product: CASSISWTGGWDGYTF. The variable domain in full, completed from reference TRBV19 and TRBJ1-2, reads DGGITQSPKYLFRKEGQNVTLSCEQNLNHDAMYWYRQDPGQGLRLIYYSQIVNDFQKGDIAEGYSVSREKKESFPLTVTSAQKNPTAFYLCASSISWTGGWDGYTFGSGTRLTVV.

The chain has TRBV10-2 and TRBJ1-5, with TRBD1 matching over 12 bases. After removal of 6 bases from V and 6 bases from J, the junction contained 9 bases not matched to a gene. Germline lookup yields CDR1 WSHSY and CDR2 SAAADI. The CDR3 length is 16 residues. CDR3 residues: CASSDRGTGGFQPQHF. The DNA for the CDR3 is TGCGCCAGCAGCGATAGGGGGACAGGGGGCTTTCAGCCCCAGCATTTT.

The chain carries TRBV24-1 and TRBJ1-2; D uncertain. Germline CDR1 KGHDR, CDR2 SFDVKD. Trimming stripped 6 bases from V and 7 bases from J, with 8 bases between. The CDR3 spans 11 residues. CDR3 region: CATSLGGGYTF. The CDR3 coding sequence is TGTGCCACCAGTCTTGGCGGTGGCTACACCTTC.

This chain connects TRBV3-1 (or the pseudogene TRBV3-2) to TRBJ2-5, with TRBD1 matching 9 bases. CDR1 and CDR2 from the germline V gene are LGHDT and YNNKEL (reference sequence). Unmatched junction bases numbered 7, after V lost 2 bases and J lost 0 bases. The CDR3 is made up of 17 amino acids. CDR3 protein: CASSQPVGQGYQETQYF. The CDR3 DNA sequence: TGTGCCAGCAGCCAACCCGTAGGACAGGGGTACCAAGAGACCCAGTACTTC.

This chain uses TRBV28 with TRBJ1-2; D might be TRBD1 (6 bases). The CDR3 totals 14 residues. From germline, CDR1 is MDHEN and CDR2 SYDVKM. Trimming pared 5 bases from V and 7 bases from J, leaving 17 bases between. Written as DNA, the CDR3 is TGTGCCAGCAGTAGCCCAGGGCAGGGGCGTGGCTACACCTTC. Its protein product is CASSSPGQGRGYTF.

V and J are TRBV24-1 and TRBJ1-2, with D maybe TRBD1 (5 bases). The CDR3 loop spans 15 amino acids. Trimming pared 5 bases from V and 4 bases from J, leaving 16 bases between. Per the germline V gene, CDR1 is KGHDR and CDR2 is SFDVKD. The CDR3 protein is CATSAGYDSTYGYTF. The CDR3 DNA reads TGTGCCACCAGTGCCGGCTACGACAGCACCTATGGCTACACCTTC.

V gene TRBV5-4 combines with J gene TRBJ2-7; TRBD1 matches at 10 bases. The CDR3 extends over 14 amino acids. With 4 bases clipped from V and 3 bases from J, the junction kept 4 bases outside the gene matches. Germline V gene data show CDR1 as SGHNT and CDR2 as YYREEE (reference sequence). This CDR3 is CASSTDRGLYEQYF. As DNA, the CDR3 is TGTGCCAGCAGCACCGACAGGGGGCTCTACGAGCAGTACTTC. Full variable domain (remainder filled in from reference TRBV5-4 and TRBJ2-7): ETGVTQSPTHLIKTRGQQVTLRCSSQSGHNTVSWYQQALGQGPQFIFQYYREEENGRGNFPPRFSGLQFPNYSSELNVNALELDDSALYLCASSTDRGLYEQYFGPGTRLTVT.

The chain combines TRBV20-1 with TRBJ1-5; D is perhaps TRBD1 (6 bases). CDR1 and CDR2 (germline): DFQATT, SNEGSKA (reference sequence). Trimming pared 3 bases from V and 7 bases from J, leaving 13 bases between. The CDR3 consists of 13 residues. The CDR3 nucleotides read TGCAGTGCTAGTCTGGACAGCATACAGCCCCAGCATTTT. Its protein is CSASLDSIQPQHF.

The sample holds one count of this clone. V is TRBV7-3 and J is TRBJ1-1; D is perhaps TRBD1 (5 bases). The V gene lost 1 base and the J gene lost 7 bases, with 10 bases spanning the gap. This CDR3 has 13 amino acids. The germline gives CDR1 SGHTA, CDR2 FQGTGA. CDR3 DNA sequence: TGTGCCAGCAGCTTAATCAGGGAAGGTGAAGCTTTCTTT. Its translation: CASSLIREGEAFF.

This clone was recorded only once. The CDR3 sequence is CASSYSDRNTEAFF. CDR3 in DNA: TGTGCCAGCAGTTACTCGGACAGGAACACTGAAGCTTTCTTT. The genes are TRBV6-5 and TRBJ1-1; D might be TRBD1 (6 bases). CDR3 length equals 14 residues. Trimming took off 0 bases at V and 1 base at J, with 6 bases between the two ends. Germline V gene data show CDR1 as MNHEY and CDR2 as SVGAGI.

This clone occurred once. The rearrangement joins TRBV15 to TRBJ2-5; TRBD1 or TRBD2 may be the D gene (5 bases each). V dropped 6 bases and J dropped 2 bases, with 16 bases sitting between them. The CDR3 consists of 15 residues. Germline CDR1 reads LNHNV; CDR2 reads YYDKDF (reference sequence). CDR3 region: CATSLRGTGQETQYF. DNA for the CDR3: TGTGCCACCAGTTTGAGGGGAACGGGTCAAGAGACCCAGTACTTC.

The gene calls are TRBV21-1 and TRBJ1-6; TRBD1 is the table's D call, not checked against the DNA. TRBV21-1 is a listed pseudogene. The CDR3 totals 21 residues. The CDR3 here is CASSKEGGQGIPETYNSPLHF. Written as DNA, the CDR3 is TGTGCCAGCAGCAAAGAGGGGGGACAGGGTATCCCTGAAACCTATAATTCACCCCTCCACTTT.

This rearrangement joins TRBV19 to TRBJ2-6; D remains unclear. The CDR3 covers 15 residues. The V gene's germline CDR1 is LNHDA and CDR2 SQIVND (reference sequence). V was cut by 4 bases and J by 3 bases, with 10 bases left in between. The CDR3, as DNA: TGTGCCAGTAGTAAGTCCCCAAATGGGGCCAACGTCCTGACTTTC. It yields the protein CASSKSPNGANVLTF. The variable domain in full, completed from reference TRBV19 and TRBJ2-6, reads DGGITQSPKYLFRKEGQNVTLSCEQNLNHDAMYWYRQDPGQGLRLIYYSQIVNDFQKGDIAEGYSVSREKKESFPLTVTSAQKNPTAFYLCASSKSPNGANVLTFGAGSRLTVL.